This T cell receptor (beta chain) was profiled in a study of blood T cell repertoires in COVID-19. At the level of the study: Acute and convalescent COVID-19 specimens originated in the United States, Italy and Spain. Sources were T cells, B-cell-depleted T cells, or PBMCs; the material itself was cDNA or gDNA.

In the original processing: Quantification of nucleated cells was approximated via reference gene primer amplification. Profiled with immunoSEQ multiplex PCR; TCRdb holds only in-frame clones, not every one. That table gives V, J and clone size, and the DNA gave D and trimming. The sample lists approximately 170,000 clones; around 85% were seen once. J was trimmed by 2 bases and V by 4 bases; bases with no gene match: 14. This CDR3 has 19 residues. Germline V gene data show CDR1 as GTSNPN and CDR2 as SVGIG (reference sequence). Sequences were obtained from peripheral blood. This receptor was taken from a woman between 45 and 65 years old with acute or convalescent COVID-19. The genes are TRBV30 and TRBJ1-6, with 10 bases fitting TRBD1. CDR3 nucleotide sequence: TGTGCCTGGAATCGGGGGACAGGGGACACTAGGCCCTATAATTCACCCCTCCACTTT. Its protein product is CAWNRGTGDTRPYNSPLHF. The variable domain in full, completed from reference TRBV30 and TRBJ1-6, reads SQTIHQWPATLVQPVGSPLSLECTVEGTSNPNLYWYRQAAGRGLQLLFYSVGIGQISSEVPQNLSASRPQDRQFILSSKKLLLSDSGFYLCAWNRGTGDTRPYNSPLHFGNGTRLTVT.